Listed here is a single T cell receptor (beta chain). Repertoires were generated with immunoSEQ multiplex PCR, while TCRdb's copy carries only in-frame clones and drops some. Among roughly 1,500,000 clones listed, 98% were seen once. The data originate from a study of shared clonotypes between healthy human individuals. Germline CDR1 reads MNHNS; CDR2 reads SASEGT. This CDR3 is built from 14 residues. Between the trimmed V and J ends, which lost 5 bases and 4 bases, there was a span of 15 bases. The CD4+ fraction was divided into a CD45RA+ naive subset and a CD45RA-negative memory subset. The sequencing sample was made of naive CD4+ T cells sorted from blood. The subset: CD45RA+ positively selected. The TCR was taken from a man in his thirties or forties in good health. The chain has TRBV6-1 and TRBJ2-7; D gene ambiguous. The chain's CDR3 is CASSRTDRNYEQYF. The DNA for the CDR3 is TGTGCCAGCAGTAGGACCGATCGGAATTACGAGCAGTACTTC.